This TCR beta chain stems from a study of blood T cell repertoires in COVID-19. The length of the CDR3 is 15 residues. Germline loops: CDR1 SGHAT, CDR2 FQNNGV. V was pared by 1 base and J by 5 bases, with 3 bases of the junction left unmatched. Regarding this clone: This specimen includes other DNA sequences encoding the same CDR3.

As processed by the authors: Nucleated cell counts were estimated from reference gene primer amplification. Clones were read by immunoSEQ multiplex PCR, and TCRdb kept only the in-frame ones, dropping some. The V and J calls and clone size are taken from that table; D and trimming were inferred from the DNA. Of fewer than 600,000 clones listed, 85% to 90% were seen once; the top ten hold roughly 0.92%. Specimen: peripheral blood. This TCR was recovered from a man aged 18 to 35 with COVID-19, enrolled during active disease. The chain uses TRBV11-2 and TRBJ2-2; 8 bases align to TRBD1. The CDR3 region is CASSLGTGRTGELFF. The CDR3 nucleotides are TGTGCCAGCAGCTTAGGGACAGGGAGGACCGGGGAGCTGTTTTTT.